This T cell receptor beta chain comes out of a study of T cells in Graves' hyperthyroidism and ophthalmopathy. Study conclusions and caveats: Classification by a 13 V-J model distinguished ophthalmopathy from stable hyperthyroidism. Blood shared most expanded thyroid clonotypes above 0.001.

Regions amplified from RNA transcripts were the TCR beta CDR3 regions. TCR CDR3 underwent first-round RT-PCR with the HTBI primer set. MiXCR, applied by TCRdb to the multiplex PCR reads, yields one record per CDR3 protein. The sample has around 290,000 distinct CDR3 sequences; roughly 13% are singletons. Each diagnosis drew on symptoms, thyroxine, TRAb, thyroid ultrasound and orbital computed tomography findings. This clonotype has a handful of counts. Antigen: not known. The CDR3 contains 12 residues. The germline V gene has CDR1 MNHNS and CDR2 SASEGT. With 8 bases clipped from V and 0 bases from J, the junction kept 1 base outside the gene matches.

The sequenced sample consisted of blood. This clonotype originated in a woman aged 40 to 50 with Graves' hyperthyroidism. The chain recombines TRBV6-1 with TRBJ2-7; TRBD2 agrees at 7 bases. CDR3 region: CASGTTSYEQYF. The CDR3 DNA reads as TGTGCCAGCGGGACTACCTCCTACGAGCAGTACTTC.